This TCR beta chain was observed in a study of persistence of HIV-infected CD4 T cells. Study context: Donors were ART-treated; their CMV- and Gag-responding CD4+ T cells were isolated. Two participants gave one leukapheresis sample; others gave up to roughly 180 mL blood repeatedly.

Comments on this clone: Its antigen is unknown.

V lost 0 bases to trimming and J lost 2 bases, with 11 bases between them. This CDR3 comprises 16 residues. CDR1 and CDR2 from the germline V gene are LNHNV and YYDKDF (reference sequence). This was the immunoSEQ version 4 assay in survey mode. Repertoires were generated with immunoSEQ multiplex PCR, while TCRdb's copy carries only in-frame clones and drops some. The sample lists just over 35,000 clones, roughly 84% seen once, with roughly 5.6% in the top ten. An overlapping HIV-1 Gag peptide pool stimulated these cells at about 0.91 ug/peptide/mL. CD40L/CD69 double-negative CD45RO-high memory CD4+ T cells were collected. These HIV-1-infected adults initiated suppressive ART in chronic infection. Study-level points and caveats: Compared with CD3/CD28-stimulated cells, CMV- and Gag-responding cells showed lower TCRbeta richness.

The sequences come from cultured CD4+ T cells from PBMCs, collected from a patient who received antiretroviral therapy. The receptor was isolated from an adult with HIV. The donor label of this sample is uncertain. This chain uses TRBV15 with TRBJ1-5; TRBD1 might be the D (6 bases). The CDR3 bases are TGTGCCACCAGCAGAGATAGGGGGACGGGCAATCAGCCCCAGCATTTT. Encoded protein: CATSRDRGTGNQPQHF.